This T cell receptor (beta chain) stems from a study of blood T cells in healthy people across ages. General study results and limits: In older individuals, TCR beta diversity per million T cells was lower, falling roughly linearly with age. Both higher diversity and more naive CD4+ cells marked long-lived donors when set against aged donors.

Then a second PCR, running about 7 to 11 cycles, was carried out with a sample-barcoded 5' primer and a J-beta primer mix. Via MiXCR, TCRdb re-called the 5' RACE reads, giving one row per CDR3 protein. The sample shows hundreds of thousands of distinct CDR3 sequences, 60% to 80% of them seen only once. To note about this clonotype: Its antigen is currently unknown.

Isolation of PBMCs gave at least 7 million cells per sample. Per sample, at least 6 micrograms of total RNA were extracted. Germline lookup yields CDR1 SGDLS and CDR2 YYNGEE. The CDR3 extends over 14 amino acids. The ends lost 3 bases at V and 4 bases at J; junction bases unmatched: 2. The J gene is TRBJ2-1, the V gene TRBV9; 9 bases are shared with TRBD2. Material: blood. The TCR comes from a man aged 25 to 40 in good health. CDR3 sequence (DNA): TGTGCCAGCAGCGGCGGGGGGGAATACAATGAGCAGTTCTTC. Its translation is CASSGGGEYNEQFF.